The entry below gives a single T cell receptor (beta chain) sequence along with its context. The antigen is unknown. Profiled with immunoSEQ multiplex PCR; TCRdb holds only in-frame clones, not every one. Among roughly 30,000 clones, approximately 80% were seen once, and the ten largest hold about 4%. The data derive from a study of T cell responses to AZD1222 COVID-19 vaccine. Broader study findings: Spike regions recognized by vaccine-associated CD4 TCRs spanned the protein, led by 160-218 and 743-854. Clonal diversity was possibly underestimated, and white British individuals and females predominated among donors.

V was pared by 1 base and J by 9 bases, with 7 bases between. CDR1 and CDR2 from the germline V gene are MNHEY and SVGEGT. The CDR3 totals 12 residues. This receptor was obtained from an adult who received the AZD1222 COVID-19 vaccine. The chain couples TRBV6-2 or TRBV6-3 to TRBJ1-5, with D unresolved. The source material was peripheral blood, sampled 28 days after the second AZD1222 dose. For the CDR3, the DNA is TGTGCCAGCAGTTACTGGGCCCGGCCCCAGCATTTT. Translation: CASSYWARPQHF.